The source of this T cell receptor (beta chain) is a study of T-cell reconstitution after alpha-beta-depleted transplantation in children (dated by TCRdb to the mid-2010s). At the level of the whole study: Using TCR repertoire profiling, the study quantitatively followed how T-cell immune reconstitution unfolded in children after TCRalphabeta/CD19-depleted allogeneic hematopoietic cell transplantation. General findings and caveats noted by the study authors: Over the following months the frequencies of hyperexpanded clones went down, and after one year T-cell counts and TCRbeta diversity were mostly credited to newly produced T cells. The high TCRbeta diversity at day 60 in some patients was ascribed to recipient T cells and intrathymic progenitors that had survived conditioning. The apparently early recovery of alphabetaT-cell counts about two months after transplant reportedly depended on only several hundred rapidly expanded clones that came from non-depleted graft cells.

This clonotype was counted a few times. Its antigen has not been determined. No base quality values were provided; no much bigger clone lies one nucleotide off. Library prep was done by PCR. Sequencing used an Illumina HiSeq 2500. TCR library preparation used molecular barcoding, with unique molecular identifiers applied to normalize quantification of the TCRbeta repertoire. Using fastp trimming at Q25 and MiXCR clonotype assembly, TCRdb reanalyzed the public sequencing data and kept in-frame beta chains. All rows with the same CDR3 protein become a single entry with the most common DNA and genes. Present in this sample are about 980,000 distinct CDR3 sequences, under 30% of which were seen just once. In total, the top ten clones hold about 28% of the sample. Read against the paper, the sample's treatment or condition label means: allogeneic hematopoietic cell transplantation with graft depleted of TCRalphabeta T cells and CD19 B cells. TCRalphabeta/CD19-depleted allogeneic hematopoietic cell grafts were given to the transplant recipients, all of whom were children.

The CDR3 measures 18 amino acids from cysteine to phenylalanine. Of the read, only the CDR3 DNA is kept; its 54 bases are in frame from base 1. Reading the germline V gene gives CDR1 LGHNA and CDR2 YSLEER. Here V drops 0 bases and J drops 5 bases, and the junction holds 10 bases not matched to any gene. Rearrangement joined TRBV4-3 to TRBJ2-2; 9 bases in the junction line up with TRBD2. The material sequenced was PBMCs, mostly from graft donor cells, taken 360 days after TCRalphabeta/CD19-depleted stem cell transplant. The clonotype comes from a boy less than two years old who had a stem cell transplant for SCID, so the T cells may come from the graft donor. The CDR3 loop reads CASSQDLLGTSWTGELFF. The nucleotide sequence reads TGCGCCAGCAGCCAAGACCTCCTGGGGACTAGCTGGACCGGGGAGCTGTTTTTT.